Detailed here is one TCR beta chain. The germline V and J ends were trimmed by 1 base and 7 bases, with 12 bases remaining between them. CDR1 and CDR2 from the germline V gene are SGHKS and YYEKEE (reference sequence). This CDR3 spans 14 amino acids. This entry belongs to a study of T cell changes during pregnancy in multiple sclerosis. Produced via immunoSEQ multiplex PCR; TCRdb's table is partial and in-frame only. Of tens of thousands of clones in the sample, 88% were seen once. The starting material was CD4+ T cells from peripheral blood mononuclear cells, obtained in the second trimester of pregnancy. This TCR was sampled from a female donor with multiple sclerosis, enrolled in a pregnancy study. V and J are TRBV5-5 and TRBJ1-5; the D gene is possibly TRBD1 (5 bases). Written as DNA, the CDR3 is TGTGCCAGCAGCTTGTGGTCAGGGCTCCAGCCCCAGCATTTT. Translating gives CASSLWSGLQPQHF.